This T cell receptor (beta chain) was obtained from a study of Tregs in tolerant kidney transplant recipients. Study summary: Mixed chimerism was transient after nonmyeloablative marrow transplants from related graft donors.

The method was immunoSEQ multiplex PCR; TCRdb's version includes in-frame clones alone and lacks a portion of them. The table includes fewer than 100,000 clones, 80% to 95% detected once. Overall study findings and caveats: Validation in larger populations is needed because few patients were studied.

A remark on this clone: Its antigen remains unidentified.

Trimming cost V 2 bases and J 7 bases, with 8 bases left between them. Germline CDR1 LNHDA, CDR2 SQIVND (reference sequence). The CDR3 spans 13 residues. The chain has TRBV19 and TRBJ2-2; possibly TRBD1 or TRBD2 for D (5 bases each). Material: Tregs from blood, obtained before the transplant. This clonotype was obtained from a human donor who received a combined kidney and bone marrow transplant. The CDR3 bases are TGTGCCAGTAGTATAACGAGGGGCGGGGAGCTGTTTTTT. Translating it yields CASSITRGGELFF.